The present T cell receptor (beta chain) was sequenced within a study of T cells in Graves' hyperthyroidism and ophthalmopathy. This clonotype was observed at least ten times. Its matching antigen is unknown. Germline V gene data show CDR1 as GTSNPN and CDR2 as SVGIG (reference sequence). V shed 6 bases and J shed 1 base, with 9 bases lying between them. The CDR3 has 12 amino acids. The source material, RNA transcripts, was used to amplify TCR beta CDR3 regions. Using the HTBI primer set, a first-round RT-PCR was run on the TCR CDR3. TCRdb reprocessed the multiplex PCR reads via MiXCR and lists one record per CDR3 protein. Seen here are 600,000 or so distinct CDR3 sequences, under 20% observed once, and the top ten hold around 4%. These patients, aged 18 to 65, had recently diagnosed hyperthyroidism lasting under 2 months. It was 8 to 10 ml of fresh peripheral blood that supplied the PBMCs. Findings and limits, study-wide: Progression to ophthalmopathy was predicted a median of roughly 6.8 months early. Most expanded thyroid clonotypes above 0.001 recurred in blood.

The chain links TRBV30 to TRBJ1-1; D uncertain. The sequenced material came from blood. The source of this sequence is a woman aged 30 to 39 with Graves' hyperthyroidism. CDR3 nucleotides: TGTGCCTGCAAGGGATCGAACACTGAAGCTTTCTTT. It is translated as CACKGSNTEAFF. Looking up the rest from reference TRBV30 and TRBJ1-1 gives the full variable domain: SQTIHQWPATLVQPVGSPLSLECTVEGTSNPNLYWYRQAAGRGLQLLFYSVGIGQISSEVPQNLSASRPQDRQFILSSKKLLLSDSGFYLCACKGSNTEAFFGQGTRLTVV.